A single T cell receptor beta chain is shown here with its context. Its antigen is still unknown. This sample was included in a study of cytomegalovirus exposure and HLA in healthy donors. Study observations and caveats: The classifier reportedly diagnosed cytomegalovirus status with high specificity and sensitivity.

V lost 3 bases and J lost 3, with 11 bases in between. CDR1 ENHRY and CDR2 SYGVKD come from the germline V gene. The CDR3 is 14 amino acids. 60 Vbeta and 13 Jbeta primers were used in PCR. Libraries were prepared by immunoSEQ multiplex PCR; TCRdb keeps only in-frame clonotypes and omits some of them. The sample lists some 100,000 clones; about 85% were seen once. The source of this sequence is a girl between 2 and 10 years old in good health and CMV-seropositive. The sequenced sample was PBMCs. The chain couples TRBV10-3 to TRBJ1-2; the D gene is possibly TRBD1 (5 bases). The CDR3 spells CAISEGWGDYGYTF. The CDR3 coding sequence is TGTGCCATCAGTGAAGGGTGGGGGGACTATGGCTACACCTTC.